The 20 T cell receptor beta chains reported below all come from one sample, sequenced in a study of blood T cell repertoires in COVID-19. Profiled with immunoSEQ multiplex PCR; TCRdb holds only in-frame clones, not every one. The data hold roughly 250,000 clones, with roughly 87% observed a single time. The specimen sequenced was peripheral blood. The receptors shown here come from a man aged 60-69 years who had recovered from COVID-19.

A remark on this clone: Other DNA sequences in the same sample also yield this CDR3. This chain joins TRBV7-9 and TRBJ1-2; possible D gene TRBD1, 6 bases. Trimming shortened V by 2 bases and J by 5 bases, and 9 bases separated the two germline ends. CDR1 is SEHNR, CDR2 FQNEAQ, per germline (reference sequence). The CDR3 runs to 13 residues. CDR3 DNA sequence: TGTGCCAGCAGCTTATTACAGGGTTATGGCTACACCTTC. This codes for CASSLLQGYGYTF.

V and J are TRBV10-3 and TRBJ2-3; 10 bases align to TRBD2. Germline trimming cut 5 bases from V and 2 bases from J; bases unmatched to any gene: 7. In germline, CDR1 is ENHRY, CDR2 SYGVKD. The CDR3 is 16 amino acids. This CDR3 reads CAISPSGGPITDTQYF. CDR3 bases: TGTGCCATCAGTCCTAGCGGGGGCCCAATCACAGATACGCAGTATTTT.

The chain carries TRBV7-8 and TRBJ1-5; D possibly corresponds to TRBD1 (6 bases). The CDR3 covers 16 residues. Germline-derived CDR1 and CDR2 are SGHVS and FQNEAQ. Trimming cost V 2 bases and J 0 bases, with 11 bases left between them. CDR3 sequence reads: CASSLRTALSNQPQHF. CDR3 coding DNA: TGTGCCAGCAGCTTAAGGACAGCTCTTAGCAATCAGCCCCAGCATTTT.

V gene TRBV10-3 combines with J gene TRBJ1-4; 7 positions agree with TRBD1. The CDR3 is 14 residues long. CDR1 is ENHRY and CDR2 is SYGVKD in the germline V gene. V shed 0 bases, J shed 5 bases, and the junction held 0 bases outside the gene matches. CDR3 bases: TGTGCCATCAGTGAGTCGGGACAGAATGAAAAACTGTTTTTT. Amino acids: CAISESGQNEKLFF.

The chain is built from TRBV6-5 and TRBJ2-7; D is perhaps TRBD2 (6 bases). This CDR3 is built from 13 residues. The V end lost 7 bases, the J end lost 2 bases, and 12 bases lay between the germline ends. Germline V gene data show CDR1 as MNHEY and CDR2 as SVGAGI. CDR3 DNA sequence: TGTGCCAGCATGGGGACTGTCACCTACGAGCAGTACTTC. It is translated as CASMGTVTYEQYF.

The CDR3 loop reads CASSRRGWGQETQYF. DNA for the CDR3: TGTGCCAGCAGTCGCAGGGGGTGGGGGCAAGAGACCCAGTACTTC. The V and J genes are TRBV27 and TRBJ2-5; 7 bases align to TRBD1. V gave up 5 bases and J gave up 2 bases; unmatched junction bases: 8. Germline values: CDR1 MNHEY, CDR2 SMNVEV (reference sequence). This CDR3 spans 15 amino acids.

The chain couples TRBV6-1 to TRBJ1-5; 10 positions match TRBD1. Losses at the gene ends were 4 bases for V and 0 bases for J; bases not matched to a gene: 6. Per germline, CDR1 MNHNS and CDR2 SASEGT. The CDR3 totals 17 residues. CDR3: CASSARQGAVSNQPQHF. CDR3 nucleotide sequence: TGTGCCAGCAGTGCCCGACAGGGGGCGGTTAGCAATCAGCCCCAGCATTTT.

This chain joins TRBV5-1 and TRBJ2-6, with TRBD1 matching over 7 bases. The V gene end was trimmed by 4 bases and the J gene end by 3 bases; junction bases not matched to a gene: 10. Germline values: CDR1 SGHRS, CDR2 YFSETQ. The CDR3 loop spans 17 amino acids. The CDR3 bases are TGCGCCAGCAGCCTACAGACAGGGCTACTTGGGGCCAACGTCCTGACTTTC. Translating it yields CASSLQTGLLGANVLTF.

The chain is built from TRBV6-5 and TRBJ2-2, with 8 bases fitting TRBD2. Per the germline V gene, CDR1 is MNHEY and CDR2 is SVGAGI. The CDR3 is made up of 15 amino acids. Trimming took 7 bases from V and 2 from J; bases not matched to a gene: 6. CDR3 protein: CASKDRGGNTGELFF. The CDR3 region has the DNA TGTGCCAGCAAAGATCGGGGGGGAAACACCGGGGAGCTGTTTTTT.

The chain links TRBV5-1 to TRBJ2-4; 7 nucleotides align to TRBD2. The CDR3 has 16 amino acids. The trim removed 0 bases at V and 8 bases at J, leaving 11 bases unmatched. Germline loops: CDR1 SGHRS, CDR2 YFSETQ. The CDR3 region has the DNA TGCGCCAGCAGCTTGGGAGTAGCGGGTCCTTCAGACATTCAGTACTTC. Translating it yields CASSLGVAGPSDIQYF.

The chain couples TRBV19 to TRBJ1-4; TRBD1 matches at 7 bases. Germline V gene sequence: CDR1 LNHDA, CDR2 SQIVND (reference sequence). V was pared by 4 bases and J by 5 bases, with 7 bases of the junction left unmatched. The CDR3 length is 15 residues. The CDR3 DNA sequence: TGTGCCAGTAGTAGTCAGGGGGTCGCGAATGAAAAACTGTTTTTT. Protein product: CASSSQGVANEKLFF.

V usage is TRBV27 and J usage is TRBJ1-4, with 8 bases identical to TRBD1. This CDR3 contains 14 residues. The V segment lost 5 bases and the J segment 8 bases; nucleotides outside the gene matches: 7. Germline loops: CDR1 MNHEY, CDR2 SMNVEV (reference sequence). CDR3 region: CASSRDRRSEKLFF. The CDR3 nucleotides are TGTGCCAGCAGTCGGGACAGGAGGTCGGAAAAACTGTTTTTT.

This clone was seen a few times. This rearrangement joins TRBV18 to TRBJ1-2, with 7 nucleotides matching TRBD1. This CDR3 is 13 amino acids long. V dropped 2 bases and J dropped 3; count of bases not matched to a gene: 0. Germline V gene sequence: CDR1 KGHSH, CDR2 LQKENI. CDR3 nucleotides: TGTGCCAGCTCACCAGGGACAGACTATGGCTACACCTTC. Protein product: CASSPGTDYGYTF.

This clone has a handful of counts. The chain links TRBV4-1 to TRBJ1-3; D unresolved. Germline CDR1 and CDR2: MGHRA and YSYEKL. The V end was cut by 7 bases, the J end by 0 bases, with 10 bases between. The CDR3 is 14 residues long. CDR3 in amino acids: CASTGKNSGNTIYF. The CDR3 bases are TGCGCCAGCACGGGGAAGAACTCTGGAAACACCATATATTTT.

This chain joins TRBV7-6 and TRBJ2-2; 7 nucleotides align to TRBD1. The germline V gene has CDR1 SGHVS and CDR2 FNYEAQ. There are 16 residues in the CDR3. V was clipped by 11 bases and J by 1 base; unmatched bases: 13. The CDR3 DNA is TGTGCCGTCCTGAGGTCCGGACAGGAGAACACCGGGGAGCTGTTTTTT. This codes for CAVLRSGQENTGELFF. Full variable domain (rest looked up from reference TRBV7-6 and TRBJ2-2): GAGVSQSPRYKVTKRGQDVALRCDPISGHVSLYWYRQALGQGPEFLTYFNYEAQQDKSGLPNDRFSAERPEGSISTLTIQRTEQRDSAMYRCAVLRSGQENTGELFFGEGSRLTVL.

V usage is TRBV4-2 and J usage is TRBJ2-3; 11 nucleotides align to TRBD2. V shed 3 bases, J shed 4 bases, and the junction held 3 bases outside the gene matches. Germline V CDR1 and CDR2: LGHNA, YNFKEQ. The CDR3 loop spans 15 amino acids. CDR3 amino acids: CASSHLAGGADTQYF. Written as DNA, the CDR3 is TGTGCCAGCAGCCACCTAGCGGGGGGAGCAGATACGCAGTATTTT.

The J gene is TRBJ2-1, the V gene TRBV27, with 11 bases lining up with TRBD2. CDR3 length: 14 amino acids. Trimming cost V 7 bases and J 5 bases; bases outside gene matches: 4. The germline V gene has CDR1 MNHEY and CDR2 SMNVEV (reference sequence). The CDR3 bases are TGTGCCAGCATGCCTAGCGGGGGGAACAATGAGCAGTTCTTC. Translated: CASMPSGGNNEQFF.

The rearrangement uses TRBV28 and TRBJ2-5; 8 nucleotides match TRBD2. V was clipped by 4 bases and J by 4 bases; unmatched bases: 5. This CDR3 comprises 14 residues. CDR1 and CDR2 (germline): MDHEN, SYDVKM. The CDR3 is CASSSPGGIETQYF. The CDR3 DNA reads TGTGCCAGCAGTTCCCCGGGAGGGATAGAGACCCAGTACTTC.

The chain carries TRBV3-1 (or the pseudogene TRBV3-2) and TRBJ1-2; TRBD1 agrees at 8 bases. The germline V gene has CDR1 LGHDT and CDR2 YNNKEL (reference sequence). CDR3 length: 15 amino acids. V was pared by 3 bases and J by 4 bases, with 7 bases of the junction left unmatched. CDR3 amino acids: CASSHWDRLAYGYTF. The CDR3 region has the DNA TGTGCCAGCAGCCATTGGGACAGGCTTGCCTATGGCTACACCTTC.

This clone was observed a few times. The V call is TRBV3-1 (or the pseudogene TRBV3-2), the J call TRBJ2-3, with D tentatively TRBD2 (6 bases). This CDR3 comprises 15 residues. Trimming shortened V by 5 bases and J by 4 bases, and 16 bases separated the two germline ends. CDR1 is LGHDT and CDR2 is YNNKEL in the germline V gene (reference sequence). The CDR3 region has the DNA TGTGCCAGCAGCAGCCCGGGACGCGGGGCAGATACGCAGTATTTT. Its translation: CASSSPGRGADTQYF.